The entry below gives a single TCR beta chain sequence along with its context. Its antigen is undetermined. From germline, CDR1 is SEHNR and CDR2 FQNEAQ (reference sequence). The CDR3 extends over 15 amino acids. V lost 6 bases to trimming and J lost 2 bases; unmatched junction nucleotides: 9. This record comes from a study of T cell responses to AZD1222 COVID-19 vaccine. Study summary: Second-dose recipients at about 4 or about 12 weeks were treated as one pooled group. Study-level points and caveats: Only a handful of AZD1222 recipients, six or seven in all, had baseline seropositivity.

Measured with immunoSEQ multiplex PCR; TCRdb has only the in-frame clones, and not every one. The sample records approximately 120,000 clones, around 90% being singletons. The sample was peripheral blood, taken on day 0 of AZD1222 vaccination. V gene TRBV7-9 combines with J gene TRBJ1-1, with 7 bases that match TRBD1. This sequence originates from an adult in good health. CDR3 protein: CASRGTDRDNTEAFF. The CDR3 region has the DNA TGTGCCAGCAGGGGGACCGACAGGGACAACACTGAAGCTTTCTTT.